What follows are 22 T cell receptor beta chains derived from one specimen sequenced in a study of cytomegalovirus exposure and HLA in healthy donors. Use of 60 Vbeta and 13 Jbeta primers characterized the PCR. TCRdb's table, derived via immunoSEQ multiplex PCR, lists solely in-frame clones and lacks some. The data contain some 57,000 clones, around 52% of them singletons. Sample: PBMCs. The receptors shown here come from a human donor in good health.

The V call is TRBV6-5, the J call TRBJ1-4; D is uncertain. CDR3 size: 16 residues. CDR1 is MNHEY, CDR2 SVGAGI, per germline. The ends were cut back, 0 bases at V and 3 bases at J, with 11 bases in the middle. This chain's CDR3 is CASSYSTWGANEKLFF. DNA of the CDR3: TGTGCCAGCAGTTACTCGACGTGGGGAGCTAATGAAAAACTGTTTTTT.

The chain couples TRBV2 to TRBJ1-2; TRBD1 agrees at 7 bases. The CDR3 has 16 amino acids. The J segment lost 8 bases and the V segment lost 3 bases, leaving 15 bases of the junction unmatched. Germline values: CDR1 SNHLY, CDR2 FYNNEI. CDR3 in DNA: TGTGCCAGCAGTGACCCCCCAGGGGGTTCGCGTCCCGGCTACACCTTC. It translates to CASSDPPGGSRPGYTF.

This clone was picked up a small number of times. This CDR3 reads CASSTDGTGGLELFF. Written as DNA, the CDR3 is TGTGCCAGTAGTACCGACGGGACAGGCGGTTTGGAACTGTTTTTT. J is TRBJ1-4 and V is TRBV19; 8 bases are a match to TRBD1. The CDR3 loop spans 15 amino acids. V lost 4 bases, J lost 12 bases, and 13 bases stayed unmatched. The germline gives CDR1 LNHDA, CDR2 SQIVND (reference sequence). Together with reference TRBV19 and TRBJ1-4, the CDR3 gives the full variable domain: DGGITQSPKYLFRKEGQNVTLSCEQNLNHDAMYWYRQDPGQGLRLIYYSQIVNDFQKGDIAEGYSVSREKKESFPLTVTSAQKNPTAFYLCASSTDGTGGLELFFGSGTQLSVL.

The chain has TRBV5-1 and TRBJ2-1; 7 nucleotides agree with TRBD1. CDR3 length: 14 residues. Germline V gene data show CDR1 as SGHRS and CDR2 as YFSETQ. The ends lost 4 bases at V and 1 base at J; junction bases unmatched: 2. The CDR3 bases are TGCGCCAGCAGCGGACAGGATTCCTACAATGAGCAGTTCTTC. Its protein product is CASSGQDSYNEQFF.

This clone has just a few counts. This rearrangement joins TRBV18 to TRBJ2-5; D not certain. With 1 base removed from V and 0 bases from J, the gap between germline ends came to 6 bases. The germline gives CDR1 KGHSH, CDR2 LQKENI. CDR3 length equals 14 residues. CDR3 residues: CASSPLIDQETQYF. The CDR3 DNA reads TGTGCCAGCTCACCACTCATTGACCAAGAGACCCAGTACTTC.

The CDR3 spells CASSLGRANTEAFF. Written as DNA, the CDR3 is TGCGCCAGCAGCTTGGGCAGGGCGAACACTGAAGCTTTCTTT. V and J are TRBV5-1 and TRBJ1-1; D may be TRBD1 (5 bases). V gave up 0 bases and J gave up 1 base, with 7 bases separating them. CDR3 size: 14 residues. CDR1 and CDR2 from the germline V gene are SGHRS and YFSETQ.

This clone was observed once. The chain combines TRBV9 with TRBJ1-1; D unclear. The V and J ends lost 3 bases and 1 base respectively, with 16 bases between them. The germline V gene has CDR1 SGDLS and CDR2 YYNGEE. The CDR3 runs 16 residues. CDR3 in amino acids: CASSALQTGRNTEAFF. CDR3 nucleotide sequence: TGTGCCAGCAGCGCATTACAGACGGGGAGGAACACTGAAGCTTTCTTT.

The chain is built from TRBV6-5 and TRBJ2-7, with D maybe TRBD2 (6 bases). V dropped 2 bases and J dropped 9 bases, with 17 bases sitting between them. Germline CDR1 MNHEY, CDR2 SVGAGI. The CDR3 runs 14 residues. CDR3 DNA: TGTGCCAGCAGTTACAGGGACTCCGGAGGCGTGCAGTACTTC. Protein sequence: CASSYRDSGGVQYF.

The CDR3 reads CASSQAVGGRSEAFF. CDR3 nucleotide sequence: TGCGCCAGCAGCCAAGCTGTGGGCGGGAGATCTGAAGCTTTCTTT. The chain uses TRBV4-3 and TRBJ1-1; unclear D gene. The CDR3 sequence is 15 residues long. Germline V gives CDR1 LGHNA, CDR2 YSLEER. Trimming stripped 1 base from V and 6 bases from J, with 15 bases between.

This clone appeared a few times. This chain uses TRBV4-1 with TRBJ2-7; 9 bases agree with TRBD1. The germline V gene has CDR1 MGHRA and CDR2 YSYEKL. The V segment lost 4 bases and the J segment 1 base; nucleotides outside the gene matches: 2. The CDR3 sequence is 14 residues long. The CDR3 coding sequence is TGCGCCAGCAGCCGGGGGACAGGGTCCTACGAGCAGTACTTC. This gives the protein CASSRGTGSYEQYF.

The rearrangement joins TRBV19 to TRBJ2-1; 11 bases are shared with TRBD1. V lost 8 bases, J lost 7 bases, and 13 bases stayed unmatched. This CDR3 contains 16 residues. Germline CDR1 and CDR2: LNHDA and SQIVND (reference sequence). Written as DNA, the CDR3 is TGTGCCAGTTCTACCCTCGGGACAGGGGGTTCGAATGAGCAGTTCTTC. Protein sequence: CASSTLGTGGSNEQFF.

A note on this clone: The junction and the germline gene differ at one end; a read error may be behind it. This sequence joins TRBV7-9 and TRBJ1-2; D gene unclear. Germline CDR1 reads SEHNR; CDR2 reads FQNEAQ (reference sequence). This CDR3 spans 12 amino acids. The CDR3 loop is CSSSALGYGYTF. In nucleotides, the CDR3 is TGTTCCAGCAGCGCCCTCGGCTATGGCTACACCTTC.

This clone was picked up one time. V gene TRBV7-9 combines with J gene TRBJ1-2, with D unclear. Germline V lookup: CDR1 SEHNR, CDR2 FQNEAQ (reference sequence). CDR3 length: 15 residues. The germline V and J ends were trimmed by 8 bases and 2 bases, with 18 bases remaining between them. The CDR3 loop reads CASGPRETGNYGYTF. The CDR3, as DNA: TGTGCCAGCGGTCCCCGGGAGACGGGAAACTATGGCTACACCTTC. Full variable domain (remainder filled in from reference TRBV7-9 and TRBJ1-2): DTGVSQNPRHKITKRGQNVTFRCDPISEHNRLYWYRQTLGQGPEFLTYFQNEAQLEKSRLLSDRFSAERPKGSFSTLEIQRTEQGDSAMYLCASGPRETGNYGYTFGSGTRLTVV.

The chain recombines TRBV6-5 with TRBJ2-2; D might be TRBD2 (7 bases). Germline CDR1 and CDR2: MNHEY and SVGAGI. The CDR3 consists of 14 residues. Trimming shortened V by 7 bases and J by 8 bases, and 17 bases separated the two germline ends. The DNA of the CDR3 is TGTGCCAGCATACCCTGGGGGGGCAGAGGGGAGCTGTTTTTT. Protein sequence: CASIPWGGRGELFF.

This chain connects TRBV27 to TRBJ1-5; D is perhaps TRBD1 (5 bases). CDR1 and CDR2 from the germline V gene are MNHEY and SMNVEV (reference sequence). The length of the CDR3 is 14 residues. Trimming removed 5 bases at V and 3 bases at J, with 11 bases between. The CDR3 loop is CASSPRQNNQPQHF. CDR3 DNA: TGTGCCAGCAGTCCTCGACAGAACAATCAGCCCCAGCATTTT.

This clone was seen a handful of times. The chain is built from TRBV5-4 and TRBJ2-2; 11 positions agree with TRBD2. The CDR3 length is 16 residues. Unmatched junction bases numbered 3, after V lost 3 bases and J lost 2 bases. Per germline, CDR1 SGHNT and CDR2 YYREEE (reference sequence). CDR3 in DNA: TGTGCCAGCAGCTCAGGGACTAGCGGAAACACCGGGGAGCTGTTTTTT. Encoded protein: CASSSGTSGNTGELFF.

This clone was observed a handful of times. The gene calls are TRBV6-1 and TRBJ1-1, with a tentative D call TRBD1 (5 bases). Trimming took off 5 bases at V and 4 bases at J, with 11 bases between the two ends. Per the germline V gene, CDR1 is MNHNS and CDR2 is SASEGT. The CDR3 runs 13 residues. The CDR3 spells CASSYFGGTEAFF. CDR3 coding DNA: TGTGCCAGCAGTTATTTCGGGGGCACTGAAGCTTTCTTT.

This clone was seen a few times. CDR3 DNA sequence: TGTGCCAGCAGCGTAATGCCCCGGGGGAACGGGGAGCTGTTTTTT. Its translation is CASSVMPRGNGELFF. The chain recombines TRBV9 with TRBJ2-2; possibly TRBD2 for D (6 bases). Germline loops: CDR1 SGDLS, CDR2 YYNGEE. Trimming removed 1 base from V and 7 bases from J, with 14 bases in between. CDR3 size: 15 residues.

The chain joins TRBV5-4 to TRBJ2-1; a weak D match, TRBD2 (6 bases). Trimming shortened V by 0 bases and J by 7 bases, and 11 bases separated the two germline ends. The CDR3 extends over 14 amino acids. Per the germline V gene, CDR1 is SGHNT and CDR2 is YYREEE (reference sequence). The CDR3 DNA follows: TGTGCCAGCAGCTTGGTCGGGGCGGGGAATGAGCAGTTCTTC. It specifies CASSLVGAGNEQFF.

The J gene is TRBJ2-1, the V gene TRBV30; perhaps TRBD1 as D (6 bases). This CDR3 region has 13 residues. CDR1 and CDR2 from the germline V gene are GTSNPN and SVGIG (reference sequence). Trimming shortened V by 5 bases and J by 6 bases, and 14 bases separated the two germline ends. The CDR3 reads CAWGTWGPNEQFF. CDR3 nucleotides: TGTGCCTGGGGGACGTGGGGGCCCAATGAGCAGTTCTTC.

J is TRBJ1-1 and V is TRBV6-5; D might be TRBD1 (5 bases). V was pared by 0 bases and J by 2 bases, with 10 bases between. Germline loops: CDR1 MNHEY, CDR2 SVGAGI. This CDR3 is 15 amino acids long. The CDR3 protein is CASSYSSGINTEAFF. Written as DNA, the CDR3 is TGTGCCAGCAGTTACTCGTCAGGGATTAACACTGAAGCTTTCTTT.

On this clone itself: The same CDR3 is also encoded by other DNA sequences in this sample. V usage is TRBV9 and J usage is TRBJ2-1; 9 bases are a match to TRBD2. This CDR3 has 16 residues. V lost 0 bases, J lost 2 bases, and 3 bases stayed unmatched. The germline gives CDR1 SGDLS, CDR2 YYNGEE. In DNA form, the CDR3 reads TGTGCCAGCAGCGTAGGGCTAGCGGGGACCTACAATGAGCAGTTCTTC. Residues: CASSVGLAGTYNEQFF. The full variable domain, with the rest looked up from reference TRBV9 and TRBJ2-1, is DSGVTQTPKHLITATGQRVTLRCSPRSGDLSVYWYQQSLDQGLQFLIQYYNGEERAKGNILERFSAQQFPDLHSELNLSSLELGDSALYFCASSVGLAGTYNEQFFGPGTRLTVL.